These 24 T cell receptor beta chains came from one sample sequenced in a study of shared clonotypes between healthy human individuals. Using immunoSEQ multiplex PCR, the repertoire was profiled, and TCRdb retains in-frame clones only, with some absent. The sample consists of a few hundred thousand clones, 50% to 80% of them appearing once. Sequencing was done on a sample of memory CD4+ T cells sorted from blood. As to subset: CD45RA-negative fraction. The receptors here all came from a man aged 25 to 45 in good health.

The sample holds a few counts of this clone. The chain employs TRBV16 and TRBJ1-5, with 9 nucleotides matching TRBD1. V lost 4 bases to trimming and J lost 4 bases; unmatched junction nucleotides: 11. The CDR3 is 17 residues long. The germline V gene encodes CDR1 KGHSY and CDR2 FQNENV. Here the CDR3 DNA reads TGTGCCAGCAGCCCGCTAAGGACAGGGGTCGGGAATCAGCCCCAGCATTTT. This encodes CASSPLRTGVGNQPQHF.

The chain joins TRBV2 to TRBJ2-7, with 9 nucleotides matching TRBD1. The CDR3 covers 13 residues. Per the germline V gene, CDR1 is SNHLY and CDR2 is FYNNEI. V dropped 10 bases and J dropped 3; count of bases not matched to a gene: 7. CDR3 sequence (DNA): TGTGCCACCACAGGGGGCACGGACTACGAGCAGTACTTC. It translates to CATTGGTDYEQYF.

The V gene is TRBV11-2, the J gene TRBJ2-1; D may be TRBD1 or TRBD2 (7 bases each). V was clipped by 5 bases and J by 8 bases, with 16 bases between them. The CDR3 runs 14 residues. Germline V gene sequence: CDR1 SGHAT, CDR2 FQNNGV. The CDR3 here is CASSPGGGGYEQFF. The CDR3 DNA follows: TGTGCCAGCAGCCCAGGGGGGGGTGGCTATGAGCAGTTCTTC.

Notes on this clone: Additional DNA sequences in this sample encode the identical CDR3. The rearrangement joins TRBV15 to TRBJ1-3; D unclear. Per germline, CDR1 LNHNV and CDR2 YYDKDF (reference sequence). V gave up 6 bases and J gave up 4 bases, with 10 bases separating them. CDR3 length equals 13 residues. The DNA for the CDR3 is TGTGCCACCAGTACGGGGTCCGGAAACACCATATATTTT. Translated, it gives CATSTGSGNTIYF.

The chain links TRBV5-1 to TRBJ2-1; tentative D call: TRBD2 (5 bases). Germline values: CDR1 SGHRS, CDR2 YFSETQ. CDR3 size: 15 residues. V lost 0 bases, J lost 6 bases, and 13 bases lay in between. CDR3 residues: CASSLDGIAVNEQFF. In DNA form, the CDR3 reads TGCGCCAGCAGCTTGGACGGGATAGCCGTCAATGAGCAGTTCTTC.

The genes are TRBV7-2 and TRBJ2-2; D uncertain. This CDR3 contains 13 residues. Trimming shortened V by 5 bases and J by 6 bases, and 10 bases separated the two germline ends. The germline gives CDR1 SGHTA, CDR2 FQGNSA. The CDR3 sequence: CASSPGGAGELFF. The CDR3 region has the DNA TGTGCCAGCAGCCCAGGTGGGGCCGGGGAGCTGTTTTTT.

This rearrangement joins TRBV7-2 to TRBJ2-3, with 15 bases matching TRBD2. This CDR3 region has 17 residues. V trimming: 5 bases; J trimming: 0 bases; junction bases outside the gene matches: 3. Germline assignment: CDR1 SGHTA and CDR2 FQGNSA. CDR3 DNA sequence: TGTGCCAGCAGCCCTGGACTAGCGGGAGGGAGCACAGATACGCAGTATTTT. Amino acids: CASSPGLAGGSTDTQYF. Variable domain in full (rest from reference TRBV7-2 and TRBJ2-3): GAGVSQSPSNKVTEKGKDVELRCDPISGHTALYWYRQSLGQGLEFLIYFQGNSAPDKSGLPSDRFSAERTGGSVSTLTIQRTQQEDSAVYLCASSPGLAGGSTDTQYFGPGTRLTVL.

J is TRBJ2-3 and V is TRBV27, with 8 bases identical to TRBD2. There are 15 residues in the CDR3. Looked up from germline, CDR1 is MNHEY and CDR2 is SMNVEV (reference sequence). The ends lost 8 bases at V and 8 bases at J; junction bases unmatched: 15. As DNA, the CDR3 is TGTGCCAGCTGCGGACTAGCAGACCTCCGGGGTACGCAGTATTTT. This translates into CASCGLADLRGTQYF.

This clone was counted once. The genes are TRBV4-1 and TRBJ2-7; no clear D. V was pared by 2 bases and J by 2 bases, with 7 bases between. CDR1 is MGHRA, CDR2 YSYEKL, per germline. This CDR3 is built from 13 residues. CDR3 nucleotide sequence: TGCGCCAGCAGCCAACCCGGCACCTACGAGCAGTACTTC. Translation: CASSQPGTYEQYF.

V is TRBV5-1 and J is TRBJ1-3; D remains ambiguous. Per the germline V gene, CDR1 is SGHRS and CDR2 is YFSETQ. V lost 0 bases to trimming and J lost 4 bases, with 8 bases between them. CDR3 length: 14 residues. The DNA of the CDR3 is TGCGCCAGCAGCTTGGAACCAGCCGGAAACACCATATATTTT. The encoded protein is CASSLEPAGNTIYF.

This sequence joins TRBV2 and TRBJ1-2; D gene unclear. V was clipped by 6 bases and J by 4 bases, with 12 bases between them. This CDR3 is built from 13 residues. Per the germline V gene, CDR1 is SNHLY and CDR2 is FYNNEI. CDR3 coding DNA: TGTGCCAGCAGCTACCGGGGTTCCTATGGCTACACCTTC. Protein sequence: CASSYRGSYGYTF.

This clone was seen a few times. V is TRBV5-1 and J is TRBJ2-4; the D gene could be TRBD1 or TRBD2 (5 bases each). Trimming removed 3 bases at V and 7 bases at J, with 17 bases between. The CDR3 is made up of 15 amino acids. CDR1 is SGHRS, CDR2 YFSETQ, per germline. This CDR3 is CASSSSGTATNIQYF. The CDR3 DNA is TGCGCCAGCAGCTCCTCCGGGACCGCTACGAACATTCAGTACTTC.

The chain links TRBV27 to TRBJ2-5, with TRBD2 matching over 15 bases. The CDR3 is made up of 18 amino acids. V gave up 2 bases and J gave up 4 bases; unmatched junction bases: 8. Looked up from germline, CDR1 is MNHEY and CDR2 is SMNVEV (reference sequence). CDR3 DNA: TGTGCCAGCAGTTTAGGACTAGCGGGAGGGCCCTCTAGAGAGACCCAGTACTTC. Amino acid sequence: CASSLGLAGGPSRETQYF.

The gene calls are TRBV28 and TRBJ2-1, with D perhaps TRBD2 (5 bases). V was pared by 5 bases and J by 0 bases, with 17 bases between. The CDR3 is 17 amino acids. Germline V lookup: CDR1 MDHEN, CDR2 SYDVKM. The CDR3 DNA sequence: TGTGCCAGCAGTAACGGCCTTTGGGAGAGCTCCTACAATGAGCAGTTCTTC. It yields the protein CASSNGLWESSYNEQFF.

This clone was seen just once. The chain is built from TRBV4-2 and TRBJ2-1; TRBD2 matches at 10 bases. After removal of 5 bases from V and 0 bases from J, the junction contained 7 bases not matched to a gene. Germline CDR1 LGHNA, CDR2 YNFKEQ. The CDR3 spans 17 residues. CDR3 loop: CASSYGLAEGSYNEQFF. The CDR3 nucleotides are TGTGCCAGCAGCTACGGACTAGCGGAAGGCTCCTACAATGAGCAGTTCTTC.

The chain has TRBV9 and TRBJ1-1; no firm D call. The V gene lost 0 bases and the J gene lost 0 bases, with 15 bases spanning the gap. Germline V gene data show CDR1 as SGDLS and CDR2 as YYNGEE. This CDR3 spans 17 amino acids. The CDR3 spells CASSVGPPTAMNTEAFF. CDR3 nucleotides: TGTGCCAGCAGCGTAGGTCCCCCGACCGCCATGAACACTGAAGCTTTCTTT.

The V and J genes are TRBV6-6 and TRBJ2-7, with 13 bases lining up with TRBD2. Unmatched junction bases numbered 4, after V lost 5 bases and J lost 3 bases. Germline assignment: CDR1 MNHNY and CDR2 SVGAGI (reference sequence). The CDR3 spans 15 residues. Here the CDR3 DNA reads TGTGCCAGCAGTACCCGACTAGCGGGAGGCTACGAGCAGTACTTC. This codes for CASSTRLAGGYEQYF.

The rearrangement joins TRBV5-1 to TRBJ1-3, with TRBD1 identical over 8 bases. CDR3 length: 15 residues. CDR1 and CDR2 from the germline V gene are SGHRS and YFSETQ. J gave up 3 bases and V 0 bases, and 2 bases lay outside the gene matches. The CDR3, as DNA: TGCGCCAGCAGCTTGGAAGGGACAGGTGGAAACACCATATATTTT. It specifies CASSLEGTGGNTIYF.

The genes are TRBV5-4 and TRBJ2-1; 8 nucleotides agree with TRBD2. The CDR3 runs to 15 residues. Germline values: CDR1 SGHNT, CDR2 YYREEE (reference sequence). The V gene end was trimmed by 4 bases and the J gene end by 3 bases; junction bases not matched to a gene: 6. This CDR3 is CASSPPGLDYNEQFF. The CDR3 nucleotides are TGTGCCAGCAGCCCGCCGGGACTAGACTACAATGAGCAGTTCTTC.

The V and J genes are TRBV7-9 and TRBJ2-7; 7 bases line up with TRBD2. V gave up 4 bases and J gave up 6 bases; unmatched junction bases: 6. This CDR3 has 13 residues. Germline-derived CDR1 and CDR2 are SEHNR and FQNEAQ (reference sequence). The CDR3 is CASSSRSGIEQYF. DNA of the CDR3: TGTGCCAGCAGCTCCCGAAGCGGGATCGAGCAGTACTTC.

The J gene is TRBJ1-1, the V gene TRBV18; 7 bases are shared with TRBD1. The ends lost 3 bases at V and 8 bases at J; junction bases unmatched: 6. CDR3 length: 13 residues. The V gene's germline CDR1 is KGHSH and CDR2 LQKENI. CDR3 loop: CASSPARDSEAFF. DNA of the CDR3: TGTGCCAGCTCACCGGCGAGGGACAGCGAAGCTTTCTTT.

The chain joins TRBV2 to TRBJ2-7; 9 positions agree with TRBD1. This CDR3 has 14 residues. The V segment lost 5 bases and the J segment 3 bases; nucleotides outside the gene matches: 5. Per germline, CDR1 SNHLY and CDR2 FYNNEI. The CDR3 sequence is CASSSRTGVYEQYF. In DNA, the CDR3 is TGTGCCAGCAGTTCTAGGACAGGGGTCTACGAGCAGTACTTC.

This clone came up a few times. The chain carries TRBV27 and TRBJ2-7; maybe TRBD1 (6 bases). V lost 5 bases to trimming and J lost 0 bases, with 11 bases between them. Germline V gives CDR1 MNHEY, CDR2 SMNVEV (reference sequence). The length of the CDR3 is 14 residues. CDR3: CASSHGQPSYEQYF. CDR3 coding DNA: TGTGCCAGCAGTCATGGACAGCCCTCCTACGAGCAGTACTTC.

This chain connects TRBV18 to TRBJ2-5; no reliable D call. Germline V gene sequence: CDR1 KGHSH, CDR2 LQKENI. The CDR3 is 12 residues long. Trimming removed 4 bases at V and 3 bases at J, with 6 bases between. The CDR3, as DNA: TGTGCCAGCTCACGAAAGAAAGAGACCCAGTACTTC. This encodes CASSRKKETQYF.